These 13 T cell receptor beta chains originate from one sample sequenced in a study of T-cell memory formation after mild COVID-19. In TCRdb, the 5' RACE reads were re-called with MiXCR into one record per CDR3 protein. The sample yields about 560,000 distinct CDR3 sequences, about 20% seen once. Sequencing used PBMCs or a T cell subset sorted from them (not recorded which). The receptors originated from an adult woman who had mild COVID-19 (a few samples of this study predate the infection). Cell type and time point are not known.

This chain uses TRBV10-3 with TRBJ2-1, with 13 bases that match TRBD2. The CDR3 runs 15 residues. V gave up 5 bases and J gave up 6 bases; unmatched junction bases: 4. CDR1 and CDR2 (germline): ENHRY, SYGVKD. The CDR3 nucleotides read TGTGCCATCAGTAGGACTAGCGGGAGTGGCAATGAGCAGTTCTTC. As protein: CAISRTSGSGNEQFF.

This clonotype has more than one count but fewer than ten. DNA for the CDR3: TGTGCCAGCAGCTCCGTAGCGGGGACCTACAATGAGCAGTTCTTC. Translated: CASSSVAGTYNEQFF. The chain employs TRBV7-6 and TRBJ2-1; 8 bases are shared with TRBD2. CDR1 and CDR2 from the germline V gene are SGHVS and FNYEAQ. The CDR3 is 15 residues long. J was trimmed by 2 bases and V by 4 bases; bases with no gene match: 4.

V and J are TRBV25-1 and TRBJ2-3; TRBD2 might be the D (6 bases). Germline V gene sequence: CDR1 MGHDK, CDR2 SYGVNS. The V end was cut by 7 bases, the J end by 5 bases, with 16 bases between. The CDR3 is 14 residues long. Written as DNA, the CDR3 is TGTGCCAGCACTCTACGGGACGGGGGAGATACGCAGTATTTT. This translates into CASTLRDGGDTQYF.

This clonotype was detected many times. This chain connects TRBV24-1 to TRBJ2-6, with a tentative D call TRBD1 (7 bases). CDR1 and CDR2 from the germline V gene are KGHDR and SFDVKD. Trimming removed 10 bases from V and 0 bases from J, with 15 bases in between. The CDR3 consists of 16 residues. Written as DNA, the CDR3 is TGTGCCACGGAGGGACAGTCGAGCTCTGGGGCCAACGTCCTGACTTTC. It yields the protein CATEGQSSSGANVLTF.

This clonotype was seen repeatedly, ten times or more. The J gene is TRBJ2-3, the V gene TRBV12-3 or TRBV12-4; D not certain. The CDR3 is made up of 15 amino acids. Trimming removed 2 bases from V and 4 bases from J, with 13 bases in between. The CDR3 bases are TGTGCCAGCAGTTTACTTTTAGTTTCGGCAGATACGCAGTATTTT. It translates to CASSLLLVSADTQYF.

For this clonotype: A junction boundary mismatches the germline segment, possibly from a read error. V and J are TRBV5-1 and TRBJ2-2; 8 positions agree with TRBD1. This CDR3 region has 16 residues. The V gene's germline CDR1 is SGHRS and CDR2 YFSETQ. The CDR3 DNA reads TGCGCCAGCAGCTTTCCGCGACAGGGGAACACCGGGGAGCTGATTTTT. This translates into CASSFPRQGNTGELIF.

This chain's CDR3 is CASSGDPGGYTF. The CDR3 bases are TGTGCCAGTAGTGGGGACCCTGGAGGCTACACCTTC. The chain links TRBV19 to TRBJ1-2; the D gene is possibly TRBD1 (5 bases). Germline values: CDR1 LNHDA, CDR2 SQIVND (reference sequence). Trimming pared 5 bases from V and 8 bases from J, leaving 12 bases between. CDR3 size: 12 residues.

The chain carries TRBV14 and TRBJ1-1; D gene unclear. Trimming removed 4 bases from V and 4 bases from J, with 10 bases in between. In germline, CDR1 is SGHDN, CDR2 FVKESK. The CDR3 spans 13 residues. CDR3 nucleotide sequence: TGTGCCAGCAGCCCCTGGAATCCCACTGAAGCTTTCTTT. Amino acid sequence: CASSPWNPTEAFF.

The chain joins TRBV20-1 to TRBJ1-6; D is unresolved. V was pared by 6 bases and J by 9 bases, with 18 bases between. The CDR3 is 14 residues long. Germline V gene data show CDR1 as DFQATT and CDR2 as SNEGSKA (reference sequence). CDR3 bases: TGCAGTGCCATCTGGACTTCTCCCGGTTCACCCCTCCACTTT. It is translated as CSAIWTSPGSPLHF.

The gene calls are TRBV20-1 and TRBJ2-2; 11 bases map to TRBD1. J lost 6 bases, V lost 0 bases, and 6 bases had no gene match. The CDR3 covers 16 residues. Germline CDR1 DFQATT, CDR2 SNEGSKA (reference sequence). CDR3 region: CSAREIGTGGPGELFF. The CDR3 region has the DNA TGCAGTGCTAGAGAGATAGGGACAGGGGGGCCCGGGGAGCTGTTTTTT.

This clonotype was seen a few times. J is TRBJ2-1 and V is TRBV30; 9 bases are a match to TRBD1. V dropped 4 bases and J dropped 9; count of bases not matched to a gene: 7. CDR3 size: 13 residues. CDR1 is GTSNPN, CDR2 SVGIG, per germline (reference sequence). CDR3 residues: CAWISQGAGEQFF. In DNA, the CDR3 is TGTGCCTGGATCTCACAGGGGGCGGGTGAGCAGTTCTTC.

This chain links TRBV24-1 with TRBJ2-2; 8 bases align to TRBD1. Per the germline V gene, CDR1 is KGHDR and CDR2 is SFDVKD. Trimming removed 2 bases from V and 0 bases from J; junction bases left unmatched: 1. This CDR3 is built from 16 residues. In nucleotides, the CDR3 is TGTGCCACCAGTGATTCGACAGGGGCGAACACCGGGGAGCTGTTTTTT. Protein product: CATSDSTGANTGELFF.

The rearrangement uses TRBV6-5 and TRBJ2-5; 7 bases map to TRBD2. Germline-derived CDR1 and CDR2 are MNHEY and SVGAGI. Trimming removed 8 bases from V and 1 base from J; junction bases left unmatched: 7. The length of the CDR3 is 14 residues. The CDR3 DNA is TGTGCCAGCGGGGGGGTCGGGGTCCAAGAGACCCAGTACTTC. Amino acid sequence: CASGGVGVQETQYF.